The rows below give T cell receptor beta chains drawn from one sample of a study of blood T cell repertoires in COVID-19. The table came from immunoSEQ multiplex PCR; TCRdb's copy has only in-frame clones and leaves some out. The table shows 200,000 or so clones, with around 86% occurring only once. The sample taken for sequencing was PBMCs or T cells enriched from blood (not recorded which). These receptors were taken from a woman aged 40 to 55 with acute COVID-19. Each CDR3 is given with its conserved first and last residue. The order of the fields is V gene, J gene, clone size, D gene, CDR3 length, CDR3 DNA, CDR3 protein. D genes are given only for firm matches. A row's size may be missing; if present it is once, few, many or a size class.

TRBV7-2	TRBJ1-2	once	-	14	TGTGCCAGCAGTCCAAGGCGGGAGTCCTATGGCTACACCTTC	CASSPRRESYGYTF
TRBV5-5	TRBJ2-5	-	TRBD2	18	TGTGCCAGCAGCTTCCGGGCCTTCGGGCTAGCGGACCAAGAGACCCAGTACTTC	CASSFRAFGLADQETQYF
TRBV6-2/TRBV6-3	TRBJ2-7	-	-	12	TGTGCCAGCAGTTACGCAGGGTATGAGCAGTACTTC	CASSYAGYEQYF
TRBV4-2	TRBJ1-3	few	TRBD1	16	TGTGCCAGCAGCCCGAGACAGGGTTTATCCGGAAACACCATATATTTT	CASSPRQGLSGNTIYF
TRBV6-2/TRBV6-3	TRBJ2-7	few	-	15	TGTGCCAGCAGTTACGTGGGAGCCATTTCCTACGAGCAGTACTTC	CASSYVGAISYEQYF
TRBV6-6	TRBJ2-7	-	TRBD2	16	TGTGCCAGCAGTACGCCGGGACTAGCGGGAGTCGGCGAGCAGTACTTC	CASSTPGLAGVGEQYF
TRBV3-1/TRBV3-2	TRBJ2-7	-	-	15	TGTGCCAGCAGCACGCTCGGCACTGGAGTATACGAGCAGTACTTC	CASSTLGTGVYEQYF
TRBV19	TRBJ1-3	-	TRBD1	14	TGTGCCAGTACCGACAGGGCGGGAGGAAACACCATATATTTT	CASTDRAGGNTIYF
TRBV6-2/TRBV6-3	TRBJ1-5	-	-	14	TGTGCCAGCAGTTACACCGGGATAAGTCAGCCCCAGCATTTT	CASSYTGISQPQHF
TRBV7-2	TRBJ2-3	-	TRBD1	16	TGTGCCAGCAGCTCTCAGGGGGCTAGGAGCACAGATACGCAGTATTTT	CASSSQGARSTDTQYF
TRBV15	TRBJ2-1	-	TRBD1	16	TGTGCCACCAGCAGAGTCGACAGGGGACTCTACAATGAGCAGTTCTTC	CATSRVDRGLYNEQFF
TRBV24-1	TRBJ2-3	few	TRBD2	16	TGTGCCAGCTCCGGGACTAGCGGCCCTCTGGGAGATACGCAGTATTTT	CASSGTSGPLGDTQYF
TRBV28	TRBJ1-3	-	-	16	TGTGCCAGCAGTTTAGACAGAAGGAAATCTGGAAACACCATATATTTT	CASSLDRRKSGNTIYF
TRBV15	TRBJ2-1	-	TRBD2	21	TGTGCCACCAGCAGAGGCACACCGGGACTAGCGGGAGAATGGGGTCACAATGAGCAGTTCTTC	CATSRGTPGLAGEWGHNEQFF
TRBV7-2	TRBJ2-4	-	-	13	TGTGCCAGCAGCTTAGCCTTAGAAGGGGTTCAGTACTTC	CASSLALEGVQYF
TRBV5-6	TRBJ2-1	-	TRBD2	17	TGTGCCAGCAGCCTGCCCGGACTAGCGGGTCCCTACAATGAGCAGTTCTTC	CASSLPGLAGPYNEQFF
TRBV11-1	TRBJ2-5	-	-	13	TGTGCCAGCAGCCGCGGGACAGAAGAGACCCAGTACTTC	CASSRGTEETQYF
TRBV30	TRBJ1-6	few	TRBD1	15	TGTGCCTGGAGACCCGGCGGGACAGGAGGATCACCCCTCCACTTT	CAWRPGGTGGSPLHF
TRBV28	TRBJ2-4	-	-	11	TGTGCCAGCAGTGAGAAAAACATTCAGTACTTC	CASSEKNIQYF
TRBV28	TRBJ2-7	-	TRBD1	15	TGTGCCAGCTGCAACGCCGGGACAGGGGTTCACGAGCAGTACTTC	CASCNAGTGVHEQYF
TRBV5-5	TRBJ1-1	-	TRBD1	13	TGTGCCAGCACCAGGGGGCCGGGGACTGAAGCTTTCTTT	CASTRGPGTEAFF
TRBV7-2	TRBJ2-2	-	TRBD2	16	TGTGCCAGCAGCTTTAATAGCGGGACTGGCACCGGGGAGCTGTTTTTT	CASSFNSGTGTGELFF
TRBV28	TRBJ2-3	-	TRBD2	15	TGTGCCAGCAGTCAGATACCGACTAGCAAAGATACGCAGTATTTT	CASSQIPTSKDTQYF
TRBV7-2	TRBJ2-7	medium-sized	TRBD2	13	TGTGCCAGCGGTTTAGCGGGCGTTGTCGAGCAGTACTTC	CASGLAGVVEQYF
TRBV27	TRBJ2-7	-	-	13	TGTGCCAGCAGCCCCACAGGGCCGAGGGAGCAGTACTTC	CASSPTGPREQYF
TRBV10-2	TRBJ2-5	-	TRBD2	15	TGCGCCAGCAGTGATTTCGGGACTAAACAAGAGACCCAGTACTTC	CASSDFGTKQETQYF
TRBV5-1	TRBJ2-1	few	TRBD1	17	TGCGCCAGCAGCTTGAGAGGGACAGGGGGCCTCTACAATGAGCAGTTCTTC	CASSLRGTGGLYNEQFF